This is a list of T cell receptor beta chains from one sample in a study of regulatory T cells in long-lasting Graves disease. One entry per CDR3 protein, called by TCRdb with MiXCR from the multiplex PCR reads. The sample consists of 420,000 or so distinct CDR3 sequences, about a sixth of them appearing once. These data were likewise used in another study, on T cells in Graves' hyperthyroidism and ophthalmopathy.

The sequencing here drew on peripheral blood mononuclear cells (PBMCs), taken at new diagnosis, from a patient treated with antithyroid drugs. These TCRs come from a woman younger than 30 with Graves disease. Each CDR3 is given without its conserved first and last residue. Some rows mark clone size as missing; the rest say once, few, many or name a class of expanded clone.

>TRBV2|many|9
ASGGNQPQH
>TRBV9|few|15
ASSMAGTGAINYGYT
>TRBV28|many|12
ASSSPGGTDTQY
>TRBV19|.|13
ASGDSGRGKNEQF
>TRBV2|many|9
ASSDQGEQF
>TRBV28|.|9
ASSSHVKDF
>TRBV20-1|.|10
SARWTGETQY
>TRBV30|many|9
AWTSGETQY
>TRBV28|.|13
ASSFGGRLADTQY
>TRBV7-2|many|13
ASSLGAGGQYEQY
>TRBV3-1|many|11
ASSQDLPDGQF
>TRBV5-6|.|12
AGSLGDRGYIQY
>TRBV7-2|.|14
ASSLEQGESIYGYT
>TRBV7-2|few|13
ASSPYLGGAGELF
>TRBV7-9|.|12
ACEILEGLYGYT
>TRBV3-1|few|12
ASSQDLAPYVQY
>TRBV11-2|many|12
ASSLDRVNYGYT
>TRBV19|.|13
ASSRDYRNYSEQF
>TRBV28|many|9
ASSPRFEQY
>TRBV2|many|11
ASSNWGSGELF
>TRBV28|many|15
ASRTASGRAAHNEQF
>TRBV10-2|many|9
ASSGNTEAF
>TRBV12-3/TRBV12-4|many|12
ASSLRDNRYEQY
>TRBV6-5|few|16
ASSLSPDWAGGPGELF
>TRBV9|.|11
ASSASSKAEAF
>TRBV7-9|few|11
ASSAFPGGLLF
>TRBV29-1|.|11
SSGRDRTDTQY
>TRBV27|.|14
ASRNMAQYSNQPQH
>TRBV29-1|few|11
SVSRGTNYEQY
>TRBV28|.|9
AARGPTEAF
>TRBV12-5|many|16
ASGLLDRGEMGIQPQH
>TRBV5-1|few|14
ASSPQTGQSLGEQY
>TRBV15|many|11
ATTTGVGYEQY
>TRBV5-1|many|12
ASSFGKVYNEQF
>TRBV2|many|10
ASSTGDQPQH
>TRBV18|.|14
ASSPISANSGNTIY
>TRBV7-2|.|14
ASSPLSTGGVYEQY
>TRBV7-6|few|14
ASSLSYREESYEQY
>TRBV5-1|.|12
ASSETRGGGELF
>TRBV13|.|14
ASSPPARTSYNEQF
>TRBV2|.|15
ASSGNSGLAYQEAQY
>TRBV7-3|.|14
ASSLGHHSGANVLT
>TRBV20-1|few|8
SAQYNEQF